These 29 T cell receptor beta chains originate from one sample sequenced in a study of spatial heterogeneity in lung cancer. TCRdb itself ran the 5' RACE reads through MiXCR, one entry per CDR3 protein. The table includes 14,000 or so distinct CDR3 sequences, about 4.8% detected once. The antigens for these receptors are not known. Findings of the study overall: Mutation counts in tumors were tracked by counts of expanded intratumoral alpha and beta TCRs.

The time point here: sample taken at primary tumor resection. Source: lung tumor tissue, taken at surgery. The receptors stem from a female donor with early-stage non-small cell lung cancer.

This clonotype was counted ten times or more. As an off-target read in a library built for alpha chains, this beta chain has a frequency of little significance. The rearrangement uses TRBV30 and TRBJ1-1; the D is unclear. This CDR3 region has 15 residues. CDR1 and CDR2 (germline): GTSNPN, SVGIG (reference sequence). V dropped 3 bases and J dropped 3 bases, with 17 bases sitting between them. The CDR3 DNA follows: TGTGCCTGGAGAATGGGCCTCGGGCCTCACACTGAAGCTTTCTTT. Amino acids: CAWRMGLGPHTEAFF.

This clonotype has a count of ten or more. As an off-target read in a library built for alpha chains, this beta chain has a frequency of little significance. The V and J genes are TRBV5-1 and TRBJ1-2, with no clear D. This CDR3 is 12 amino acids long. Per the germline V gene, CDR1 is SGHRS and CDR2 is YFSETQ. Trimming pared 3 bases from V and 6 bases from J, leaving 9 bases between. CDR3: CASSSKADGYTF. The CDR3 DNA reads as TGCGCCAGCAGCTCGAAGGCGGATGGCTACACCTTC.

This clonotype is labeled as medium-sized. For a library built for alpha chains, this beta chain is a stray read; little rests on its size. The rearrangement uses TRBV3-1 and TRBJ2-7; no clear D. V was cut by 4 bases and J by 3 bases, with 10 bases left in between. This CDR3 has 13 amino acids. Per germline, CDR1 LGHDT and CDR2 YNNKEL (reference sequence). CDR3 in amino acids: CASSPAVSYEQYF. Written as DNA, the CDR3 is TGTGCCAGCAGCCCGGCCGTGAGCTACGAGCAGTACTTC.

Many counts were recorded for this clonotype. A library made for alpha chains picked up this beta chain off target, so its size means little. The chain employs TRBV11-2 and TRBJ2-1, with D unresolved. The length of the CDR3 is 17 residues. The germline gives CDR1 SGHAT, CDR2 FQNNGV. V lost 1 base and J 8 bases, leaving 21 bases between the germline ends. The CDR3, as DNA: TGTGCCAGCAGCTTAGTCGCTCGAACCCTCTCCTTCCATGAGCAGTTCTTC. Its protein product is CASSLVARTLSFHEQFF. Drawing the rest from reference TRBV11-2 and TRBJ2-1, the complete variable domain is EAGVAQSPRYKIIEKRQSVAFWCNPISGHATLYWYQQILGQGPKLLIQFQNNGVVDDSQLPKDRFSAERLKGVDSTLKIQPAKLEDSAVYLCASSLVARTLSFHEQFFGPGTRLTVL.

This clonotype was counted ten times or more. This beta chain was picked up by a library intended for alpha chains and is off target, so its count carries little meaning. The V call is TRBV5-1, the J call TRBJ1-4, with a weak D call TRBD1 (5 bases). V was pared by 5 bases and J by 5 bases, with 13 bases between. This CDR3 is built from 14 residues. Germline CDR1 SGHRS, CDR2 YFSETQ. In nucleotides, the CDR3 is TGCGCCAGCAGTTTTGACAGCGTCAATGAAAAACTGTTTTTT. Its protein product is CASSFDSVNEKLFF. Based on the CDR3 plus reference TRBV5-1 and TRBJ1-4, the full variable domain is KAGVTQTPRYLIKTRGQQVTLSCSPISGHRSVSWYQQTPGQGLQFLFEYFSETQRNKGNFPGRFSGRQFSNSRSEMNVSTLELGDSALYLCASSFDSVNEKLFFGSGTQLSVL.

This clonotype showed up many times. In a library made to pick up alpha chains, this beta chain is a stray read with a size that means little. This chain uses TRBV4-1 with TRBJ2-3; D not certain. The CDR3 is 14 amino acids. Germline V CDR1 and CDR2: MGHRA, YSYEKL. V was trimmed by 4 bases and J by 1 base, leaving 9 bases between them. DNA for the CDR3: TGCGCCAGCAGCCGAACGGACGGCACAGATACGCAGTATTTT. Translated: CASSRTDGTDTQYF.

A note on this clonotype: The library was built for alpha chains, so this beta chain is an off-target read and its size means little. The chain joins TRBV29-1 to TRBJ2-5; D might be TRBD1 (5 bases). Germline V gene sequence: CDR1 SQVTM, CDR2 ANQGSEA. CDR3 length: 13 residues. V was cut by 2 bases and J by 3 bases, with 10 bases left in between. The CDR3 spells CSVERQTKETQYF. The CDR3 DNA sequence: TGCAGCGTTGAACGACAGACCAAAGAGACCCAGTACTTC.

This clonotype was counted at least ten times. This beta chain came through as a stray read in a library set up for alpha chains, and its size says little. The V and J genes are TRBV12-3 or TRBV12-4 and TRBJ1-2, with 8 positions matching TRBD1. Trimming at V came to 6 bases and at J to 6 bases, leaving 9 bases not matched to a gene. This CDR3 spans 14 amino acids. DNA for the CDR3: TGTGCCAGCAGCCAAAGACAGGGGACGGATGGCTACACCTTC. Protein product: CASSQRQGTDGYTF.

This clonotype was detected only a few times. The library was built for alpha chains, so this beta chain is an off-target read and its size means little. The chain links TRBV5-1 to TRBJ1-1; no reliable D call. This CDR3 is 13 amino acids long. V lost 3 bases to trimming and J lost 8 bases, with 14 bases between them. Looked up from germline, CDR1 is SGHRS and CDR2 is YFSETQ. CDR3 bases: TGCGCCAGCAGCTCCGGGTGGGGAATGGAAGCTTTCTTT. Amino acids: CASSSGWGMEAFF.

This clonotype was recorded many times. This beta chain is an unintended read in a library built for alpha chains; its size means little. The CDR3 DNA sequence: TGTGCCAGCAGCTTAGCCGGGGCGGCGAACACCGGGGAGCTGTTTTTT. This translates into CASSLAGAANTGELFF. J is TRBJ2-2 and V is TRBV13; D might be TRBD1 or TRBD2, each matching 5 bases. The germline gives CDR1 PRHDT, CDR2 FYEKMQ (reference sequence). The CDR3 is 16 amino acids. Trimming cost V 1 base and J 0 bases, with 9 bases left between them.

About this clonotype: This beta chain is a stray read from a library made for alpha chains; its abundance is not meaningful. The V and J genes are TRBV2 and TRBJ1-5, with 8 bases that match TRBD1. Germline V gene data show CDR1 as SNHLY and CDR2 as FYNNEI. The V segment lost 1 base and the J segment 4 bases; nucleotides outside the gene matches: 0. The length of the CDR3 is 14 residues. The CDR3 coding sequence is TGTGCCAGCAGTGAAGGACAGGGGAATCAGCCCCAGCATTTT. Encoded protein: CASSEGQGNQPQHF.

This clonotype is judged medium-sized. This beta chain lies outside the target of a library built for alpha chains; its clone size means little. This chain joins TRBV6-5 and TRBJ2-1, with 11 positions matching TRBD1. The V segment lost 5 bases and the J segment 6 bases; nucleotides outside the gene matches: 6. Germline V gives CDR1 MNHEY, CDR2 SVGAGI. This CDR3 has 15 residues. CDR3 sequence (DNA): TGTGCCAGCAGTCCCGGGACAGGGGGAATCAATGAGCAGTTCTTC. It translates to CASSPGTGGINEQFF.

This clonotype came up many times. This beta chain appears as a stray read in a library generated for alpha chains; its size is not informative. The chain combines TRBV10-2 with TRBJ1-5; a possible D gene is TRBD1 (5 bases). V lost 1 base, J lost 1 base, and 11 bases lay in between. The CDR3 is made up of 16 amino acids. Germline lookup yields CDR1 WSHSY and CDR2 SAAADI. The CDR3 here is CASSEFPGLSNQPQHF. The CDR3 region has the DNA TGCGCCAGCAGTGAGTTCCCGGGACTGAGCAATCAGCCCCAGCATTTT.

This clonotype was seen many times. In a library made to pick up alpha chains, this beta chain is a stray read with a size that means little. The chain combines TRBV9 with TRBJ2-7; TRBD1 matches at 7 bases. The V segment lost 5 bases and the J segment 4 bases; nucleotides outside the gene matches: 0. This CDR3 has 11 amino acids. The germline CDR1 and CDR2 sequences are SGDLS and YYNGEE. CDR3 region: CASRTGYEQYF. In DNA form, the CDR3 reads TGTGCCAGCAGGACAGGGTACGAGCAGTACTTC.

This clonotype has at least ten counts. Since the library was made to target alpha chains, this beta chain is a stray read and its abundance is not meaningful. The chain joins TRBV28 to TRBJ2-7, with 8 bases lining up with TRBD1. In germline, CDR1 is MDHEN, CDR2 SYDVKM. The CDR3 totals 17 residues. The V segment lost 6 bases and the J segment 0 bases; nucleotides outside the gene matches: 13. The CDR3 is CASSGLGQAAHSYEQYF. The CDR3 region has the DNA TGTGCCAGCAGCGGACTGGGACAGGCAGCACACTCCTACGAGCAGTACTTC.

To note about this clonotype: This beta chain is an off-target read within a library intended for alpha chains, so its frequency means little. This chain uses TRBV5-1 with TRBJ2-1; D remains unclear. CDR1 and CDR2 from the germline V gene are SGHRS and YFSETQ. V was clipped by 4 bases and J by 9 bases, with 8 bases between them. There are 11 residues in the CDR3. The chain's CDR3 is CASSLTGEQFF. The CDR3 DNA follows: TGCGCCAGCAGCCTGACGGGTGAGCAGTTCTTC.

By share of the sample, this clonotype is medium-sized. The library was built for alpha chains, so this beta chain is an off-target read and its size means little. The chain combines TRBV20-1 with TRBJ1-5, with D uncertain. The germline V and J ends were trimmed by 5 bases and 7 bases, with 12 bases remaining between them. Germline assignment: CDR1 DFQATT and CDR2 SNEGSKA (reference sequence). The CDR3 totals 12 residues. The CDR3, as DNA: TGCAGTGCTCACGTGGCGGGACAGCCCCAGCATTTT. Residues: CSAHVAGQPQHF.

This clonotype came up many times. The library was prepared for alpha chains; this beta chain is a stray read, so its frequency means little. This rearrangement joins TRBV7-2 to TRBJ2-3; 10 bases are a match to TRBD2. CDR1 is SGHTA, CDR2 FQGNSA, per germline. J gave up 7 bases and V 4 bases, and 5 bases lay outside the gene matches. The CDR3 runs to 14 residues. The CDR3, as DNA: TGTGCCAGCAGCTCAGGACTAGCGGCGTATACGCAGTATTTT. Protein: CASSSGLAAYTQYF.

This clonotype is classed as medium-sized (0.01 to 0.1%). This beta chain is a stray read from a library made for alpha chains; its abundance is not meaningful. V and J are TRBV5-1 and TRBJ2-6; D call uncertain. V lost 0 bases, J lost 0 bases, and 7 bases lay in between. The CDR3 length is 16 residues. Germline values: CDR1 SGHRS, CDR2 YFSETQ. CDR3 in DNA: TGCGCCAGCAGCTTGGAGGGTCGCTCTGGGGCCAACGTCCTGACTTTC. It codes for CASSLEGRSGANVLTF.

This clonotype was seen repeatedly, ten times or more. This beta chain represents an off-target read in a library built for alpha chains; its size is of limited meaning. The chain is built from TRBV7-2 and TRBJ2-5; D may be TRBD1 (5 bases). Germline CDR1 SGHTA, CDR2 FQGNSA. The CDR3 runs to 13 residues. V lost 1 base, J lost 4 bases, and 7 bases lay in between. CDR3 sequence: CASSLDRRETQYF. CDR3 nucleotides: TGTGCCAGCAGCTTAGACAGGAGAGAGACCCAGTACTTC.

This clonotype has ten or more counts. The size of this beta chain means little, since it is a stray read in a library made for alpha chains. CDR3: CASSRQGGGAFF. The CDR3 coding sequence is TGTGCCAGCAGCCGACAGGGCGGCGGAGCTTTCTTT. This chain links TRBV3-1 with TRBJ1-1; TRBD1 agrees at 7 bases. Germline V gives CDR1 LGHDT, CDR2 YNNKEL (reference sequence). V was clipped by 4 bases and J by 10 bases; unmatched bases: 6. The CDR3 extends over 12 amino acids.

This clonotype was recorded at least ten times. Being off target in a library aimed at alpha chains, this beta chain has a size of little meaning. The chain employs TRBV4-3 and TRBJ1-2; unclear D gene. Between the trimmed V and J ends, which lost 3 bases and 3 bases, there was a span of 5 bases. Germline loops: CDR1 LGHNA, CDR2 YSLEER. The CDR3 contains 12 residues. The CDR3 is CASSHVDYGYTF. The CDR3 nucleotides read TGCGCCAGCAGCCACGTCGACTATGGCTACACCTTC.

This clonotype appeared many times. This beta chain lies outside the target of a library built for alpha chains; its clone size means little. The V and J genes are TRBV2 and TRBJ1-1, with 8 bases that match TRBD1. Germline V gene lookup returns CDR1 SNHLY and CDR2 FYNNEI. The CDR3 runs 13 residues. V lost 5 bases to trimming and J lost 5 bases; unmatched junction nucleotides: 4. The CDR3 reads CASSQGAGTEAFF. The CDR3 DNA follows: TGTGCCAGCAGTCAGGGGGCAGGTACTGAAGCTTTCTTT.

This clonotype appeared many times. With the library built for alpha chains, this beta chain is off target and its frequency is not meaningful. This chain connects TRBV6-2 or TRBV6-3 to TRBJ1-1; TRBD1 might be the D (6 bases). Germline CDR1 MNHEY, CDR2 SVGEGT. This CDR3 region has 14 residues. The V end was cut by 2 bases, the J end by 4 bases, with 11 bases between. The CDR3, as DNA: TGTGCCAGCAGTTACCAGGGAGGGGGCACTGAAGCTTTCTTT. It yields the protein CASSYQGGGTEAFF.

Judged by abundance, this clonotype is medium-sized. In a library made to pick up alpha chains, this beta chain is a stray read with a size that means little. The chain recombines TRBV20-1 with TRBJ2-5; D unresolved. V lost 1 base, J lost 2 bases, and 8 bases lay in between. The CDR3 is 13 amino acids. Germline lookup yields CDR1 DFQATT and CDR2 SNEGSKA (reference sequence). The CDR3 loop reads CSARVSEQETQYF. The CDR3 DNA reads TGCAGTGCTAGAGTCAGTGAACAAGAGACCCAGTACTTC.

This clonotype has ten or more counts. In a library made to pick up alpha chains, this beta chain is a stray read with a size that means little. The chain joins TRBV15 to TRBJ2-1; 7 bases align to TRBD2. Germline CDR1 reads LNHNV; CDR2 reads YYDKDF (reference sequence). Losses at the gene ends were 0 bases for V and 3 bases for J; bases not matched to a gene: 2. The CDR3 is 15 residues long. The CDR3 sequence is CATSREAGDYNEQFF. Here the CDR3 DNA reads TGTGCCACCAGCAGAGAGGCGGGGGACTACAATGAGCAGTTCTTC.

At least ten counts were recorded for this clonotype. This beta chain is a stray sequence in a library constructed for alpha chains; its clone size is not meaningful. V usage is TRBV3-1 and J usage is TRBJ1-2, with TRBD1 matching over 7 bases. Germline V gene data show CDR1 as LGHDT and CDR2 as YNNKEL (reference sequence). V trimming: 5 bases; J trimming: 7 bases; junction bases outside the gene matches: 16. This CDR3 region has 16 residues. CDR3 DNA: TGTGCCAGCAGCAACCGGGACCGACAGGGTTCAGGTGGCTACACCTTC. Its translation is CASSNRDRQGSGGYTF.

Sample share makes this clonotype medium-sized. In a library made to pick up alpha chains, this beta chain is a stray read with a size that means little. The rearrangement joins TRBV7-2 to TRBJ2-2; TRBD1 matches 8 bases. The V and J ends lost 4 bases and 5 bases, in that order; junction bases with no gene match: 9. The CDR3 loop spans 16 amino acids. Germline V gene sequence: CDR1 SGHTA, CDR2 FQGNSA. The CDR3 reads CASSYRDRTFTGELFF. In DNA, the CDR3 is TGTGCCAGCAGCTACCGGGACAGGACCTTTACCGGGGAGCTGTTTTTT.

The sample holds many counts of this clonotype. This beta chain appears as a stray read in a library generated for alpha chains; its size is not informative. The rearrangement links TRBV5-1 to TRBJ2-2; D gene ambiguous. V lost 5 bases to trimming and J lost 0 bases, with 8 bases between them. This CDR3 contains 14 residues. Germline-derived CDR1 and CDR2 are SGHRS and YFSETQ. The CDR3 DNA reads as TGCGCCAGCAGAAGTCGCGCGAACACCGGGGAGCTGTTTTTT. Residues: CASRSRANTGELFF.